The 27 T cell receptor beta chains given below trace back to one sample, sequenced in a study of CD8 T cells in Susac syndrome. Random hexamers primed reverse transcription of roughly 0.5 to 1 ug RNA. Each CDR3 protein gets one entry after TCRdb re-called the immunoSEQ multiplex PCR reads with MiXCR. The sample consists of 130,000 to 150,000 distinct CDR3 sequences, about 93% of them appearing once. The sample taken for sequencing was CD8+ T cells from PBMCs. The receptors here all came from a human donor in good health.

V usage is TRBV5-1 and J usage is TRBJ1-1; D may be TRBD1 (5 bases). The CDR3 has 14 residues. Germline V gene lookup returns CDR1 SGHRS and CDR2 YFSETQ. V lost 4 bases and J lost 1, with 11 bases in between. CDR3 sequence: CASSTRTRNTEAFF. As DNA, the CDR3 is TGCGCCAGCAGCACCCGGACACGGAACACTGAAGCTTTCTTT.

The V call is TRBV28, the J call TRBJ2-2; a weak D match, TRBD2 (5 bases). V gave up 5 bases and J gave up 7 bases, with 14 bases separating them. The CDR3 length is 14 residues. Germline V gene lookup returns CDR1 MDHEN and CDR2 SYDVKM. CDR3 DNA sequence: TGTGCCAGCAGTACTTTTGTACGGGACGGGGAGCTGTTTTTT. Its translation is CASSTFVRDGELFF.

The rearrangement links TRBV6-5 to TRBJ2-7; perhaps TRBD1 as D (7 bases). The CDR3 has 14 amino acids. Germline values: CDR1 MNHEY, CDR2 SVGAGI. Trimming stripped 5 bases from V and 2 bases from J, with 13 bases between. CDR3 residues: CASSTGDRPYEQYF. For the CDR3, the DNA is TGTGCCAGCAGTACGGGGGACAGACCCTACGAGCAGTACTTC.

J is TRBJ2-1 and V is TRBV25-1; either TRBD1 or TRBD2 may supply D (5 bases each). From germline, CDR1 is MGHDK and CDR2 SYGVNS. The V gene lost 7 bases and the J gene lost 4 bases, with 11 bases spanning the gap. The CDR3 spans 13 residues. The CDR3: CASNPGPYNEQFF. The DNA of the CDR3 is TGTGCCAGCAATCCGGGACCATACAATGAGCAGTTCTTC. The full variable domain, its missing parts supplied by reference TRBV25-1 and TRBJ2-1, is EADIYQTPRYLVIGTGKKITLECSQTMGHDKMYWYQQDPGMELHLIHYSYGVNSTEKGDLSSESTVSRIRTEHFPLTLESARPSHTSQYLCASNPGPYNEQFFGPGTRLTVL.

The J gene is TRBJ2-7, the V gene TRBV20-1; D remains ambiguous. Trimming stripped 4 bases from V and 0 bases from J, with 10 bases between. The CDR3 consists of 13 residues. The germline CDR1 and CDR2 sequences are DFQATT and SNEGSKA (reference sequence). For the CDR3, the DNA is TGCAGTGCTACGTCAGCCATCTCCTACGAGCAGTACTTC. As protein: CSATSAISYEQYF.

The chain joins TRBV9 to TRBJ1-5; 9 bases are a match to TRBD1. The germline V gene encodes CDR1 SGDLS and CDR2 YYNGEE. CDR3 length: 14 amino acids. Trimming took 3 bases from V and 9 from J; bases not matched to a gene: 7. The CDR3 loop reads CASSGDRALGPQHF. The CDR3 DNA sequence: TGTGCCAGCAGCGGGGACAGGGCCCTAGGGCCCCAGCATTTT.

The chain is built from TRBV20-1 and TRBJ2-7, with TRBD1 identical over 8 bases. J lost 5 bases, V lost 4 bases, and 10 bases had no gene match. The CDR3 totals 14 residues. CDR1 and CDR2 from the germline V gene are DFQATT and SNEGSKA (reference sequence). CDR3 nucleotides: TGCAGTGCTACGTCCCGGCAGGGGGCAGACGAGCAGTACTTC. The encoded protein is CSATSRQGADEQYF.

The rearrangement uses TRBV29-1 and TRBJ2-5, with D hard to call. The CDR3 consists of 14 residues. Germline CDR1 and CDR2: SQVTM and ANQGSEA. Trimming took off 6 bases at V and 2 bases at J, with 16 bases between the two ends. CDR3 amino acids: CSVESRWEQETQYF. Here the CDR3 DNA reads TGCAGCGTCGAGTCCCGATGGGAACAAGAGACCCAGTACTTC.

The chain uses TRBV27 and TRBJ2-2; D not certain. The CDR3 has 13 residues. Trimming pared 7 bases from V and 1 base from J, leaving 7 bases between. The germline V gene has CDR1 MNHEY and CDR2 SMNVEV (reference sequence). The CDR3 coding sequence is TGTGCCAGCAAGGGCTGGAACACCGGGGAGCTGTTTTTT. It is translated as CASKGWNTGELFF.

V usage is TRBV28 and J usage is TRBJ1-5; D is unclear. From germline, CDR1 is MDHEN and CDR2 SYDVKM. The CDR3 runs 13 residues. The ends were cut back, 2 bases at V and 7 bases at J, with 9 bases in the middle. Here the CDR3 DNA reads TGTGCCAGCAGTTTAGGGAGGTGGCAGCCCCAGCATTTT. This translates into CASSLGRWQPQHF.

The chain uses TRBV4-1 and TRBJ1-1, with 8 positions matching TRBD1. J gave up 0 bases and V 3 bases, and 6 bases lay outside the gene matches. CDR1 is MGHRA, CDR2 YSYEKL, per germline. The CDR3 has 16 amino acids. The CDR3 loop is CASSQLTGGMNTEAFF. As DNA, the CDR3 is TGCGCCAGCAGCCAGCTAACAGGGGGGATGAACACTGAAGCTTTCTTT.

The chain joins TRBV9 to TRBJ2-2; D is ambiguous. The CDR3 length is 13 residues. Trimming removed 7 bases at V and 0 bases at J, with 7 bases between. Germline values: CDR1 SGDLS, CDR2 YYNGEE. CDR3 protein: CASGDPNTGELFF. CDR3 nucleotides: TGTGCCAGCGGGGATCCGAACACCGGGGAGCTGTTTTTT.

The chain joins TRBV27 to TRBJ2-3; no clear D. With 5 bases removed from V and 4 bases from J, the gap between germline ends came to 10 bases. This CDR3 is 13 amino acids long. Germline V gene lookup returns CDR1 MNHEY and CDR2 SMNVEV (reference sequence). This chain's CDR3 is CASSSFLADTQYF. The CDR3, as DNA: TGTGCCAGCAGTAGTTTCCTGGCAGATACGCAGTATTTT.

The chain is built from TRBV6-5 and TRBJ1-1, with D possibly matching TRBD1 (5 bases). The V and J ends lost 2 bases and 8 bases respectively, with 12 bases between them. Per germline, CDR1 MNHEY and CDR2 SVGAGI. The CDR3 contains 13 residues. For the CDR3, the DNA is TGTGCCAGCAGTTACAATCCCGGGACGGAAGCTTTCTTT. Protein sequence: CASSYNPGTEAFF.

The chain is built from TRBV6-5 and TRBJ2-1; the D is unclear. This CDR3 comprises 15 residues. V was shortened by 6 bases and J by 2 bases, with 14 bases between the two germline ends. Per the germline V gene, CDR1 is MNHEY and CDR2 is SVGAGI. The CDR3 region is CASSPSRAPYNEQFF. As DNA, the CDR3 is TGTGCCAGCAGCCCCAGTAGGGCCCCCTACAATGAGCAGTTCTTC.

This clonotype has a handful of counts. This chain links TRBV12-3 or TRBV12-4 with TRBJ2-5; D is unresolved. Between the trimmed V and J ends, which lost 3 bases and 1 base, there was a span of 0 bases. The CDR3 is 11 residues long. Here the CDR3 reads CASSFQETQYF. The CDR3 DNA is TGTGCCAGCAGTTTCCAAGAGACCCAGTACTTC.

The rearrangement joins TRBV30 to TRBJ1-1; D ambiguous. V gave up 3 bases and J gave up 6 bases, with 17 bases separating them. The CDR3 consists of 14 residues. Germline V gene sequence: CDR1 GTSNPN, CDR2 SVGIG (reference sequence). Here the CDR3 DNA reads TGTGCCTGGAGGGACCCCCATGTTAGGGCTGAAGCTTTCTTT. This codes for CAWRDPHVRAEAFF.

The chain is built from TRBV4-2 and TRBJ2-7; TRBD1 matches 10 bases. In germline, CDR1 is LGHNA, CDR2 YNFKEQ. V shed 3 bases, J shed 6 bases, and the junction held 8 bases outside the gene matches. The CDR3 has 15 residues. The CDR3, as DNA: TGTGCCAGCAGCCAGAGGACAGGGGGGGAAGGCGAGCAGTACTTC. Translation gives CASSQRTGGEGEQYF.

V and J are TRBV27 and TRBJ2-1; 7 bases are a match to TRBD2. The CDR3 is 14 amino acids. Germline values: CDR1 MNHEY, CDR2 SMNVEV (reference sequence). Germline trimming cut 2 bases from V and 5 bases from J; bases unmatched to any gene: 3. DNA for the CDR3: TGTGCCAGCAGTTTAAGACTAGCCAACAATGAGCAGTTCTTC. Protein: CASSLRLANNEQFF.

The V call is TRBV20-1, the J call TRBJ1-1; D is ambiguous. CDR1 is DFQATT, CDR2 SNEGSKA, per germline (reference sequence). Trimming took off 1 base at V and 1 base at J, with 10 bases between the two ends. CDR3 length: 14 residues. CDR3 residues: CSARVREGNTEAFF. The CDR3 nucleotides read TGCAGTGCTAGAGTGAGGGAAGGGAACACTGAAGCTTTCTTT.

The chain combines TRBV20-1 with TRBJ2-1; no firm D call. V was cut by 4 bases and J by 3 bases, with 7 bases left in between. This CDR3 is 12 amino acids long. Germline CDR1 and CDR2: DFQATT and SNEGSKA (reference sequence). CDR3 DNA sequence: TGCAGTGCTAAGAGTCTCTACAATGAGCAGTTCTTC. Its protein is CSAKSLYNEQFF.

This clonotype was found a few times. V and J are TRBV4-1 and TRBJ2-7; D might be TRBD2 (5 bases). Germline CDR1 MGHRA, CDR2 YSYEKL. The CDR3 is made up of 14 amino acids. Trimming stripped 1 base from V and 3 bases from J, with 10 bases between. The CDR3 nucleotides read TGCGCCAGCAGCCAAGCGGGCGGAGGCTACGAGCAGTACTTC. The encoded protein is CASSQAGGGYEQYF.

The V call is TRBV18, the J call TRBJ2-2; D not certain. The CDR3 spans 18 residues. Germline V lookup: CDR1 KGHSH, CDR2 LQKENI. V was cut by 3 bases and J by 3 bases, with 20 bases left in between. CDR3 in amino acids: CASSPLLVERMHTGELFF. CDR3 DNA sequence: TGTGCCAGCTCACCCCTGCTTGTGGAGAGGATGCACACCGGGGAGCTGTTTTTT.

This chain links TRBV7-2 with TRBJ2-7; TRBD2 agrees at 8 bases. The V gene end was trimmed by 4 bases and the J gene end by 4 bases; junction bases not matched to a gene: 6. CDR1 and CDR2 (germline): SGHTA, FQGNSA. The CDR3 loop spans 14 amino acids. The CDR3 nucleotides read TGTGCCAGCAGCTCCCGGACTAGCTATTACGAGCAGTACTTC. This gives the protein CASSSRTSYYEQYF. Filled out from reference TRBV7-2 and TRBJ2-7, the complete variable domain reads GAGVSQSPSNKVTEKGKDVELRCDPISGHTALYWYRQSLGQGLEFLIYFQGNSAPDKSGLPSDRFSAERTGGSVSTLTIQRTQQEDSAVYLCASSSRTSYYEQYFGPGTRLTVT.

This chain joins TRBV4-3 and TRBJ1-2, with D uncertain. The V and J ends lost 0 bases and 1 base respectively, with 9 bases between them. This CDR3 has 15 residues. The germline V gene encodes CDR1 LGHNA and CDR2 YSLEER. CDR3 nucleotide sequence: TGCGCCAGCAGCCAAGATCGTACCCTTAACTATGGCTACACCTTC. This codes for CASSQDRTLNYGYTF.

The V and J genes are TRBV20-1 and TRBJ1-1; D is uncertain. CDR1 DFQATT and CDR2 SNEGSKA come from the germline V gene (reference sequence). The CDR3 consists of 16 residues. The V end was cut by 3 bases, the J end by 0 bases, with 17 bases between. The CDR3 DNA is TGCAGTGCTAGCCTAAGGTTTGTAGACATGAACACTGAAGCTTTCTTT. Residues: CSASLRFVDMNTEAFF.

The V gene is TRBV7-2, the J gene TRBJ1-2, with D unclear. The V gene's germline CDR1 is SGHTA and CDR2 FQGNSA. V was pared by 5 bases and J by 2 bases, with 15 bases between. This CDR3 contains 15 residues. CDR3 in DNA: TGTGCCAGCAGCCCCATCGGGGATTCAAACTATGGCTACACCTTC. Protein: CASSPIGDSNYGYTF.